Shown below are 27 T cell receptor beta chains from a single sample sequenced in a study of blood T cell repertoires in COVID-19. Some clones are missing from TCRdb's copy, which holds only in-frame ones; the method was immunoSEQ multiplex PCR. The table lists some 150,000 clones, roughly 84% of them singletons. The sequencing sample was made of peripheral blood. Receptors were obtained from a woman aged 55-69 years with acute or convalescent COVID-19.

With regard to this clone: The same CDR3 is also encoded by other DNA sequences in this sample. The rearrangement joins TRBV9 to TRBJ1-6; 10 nucleotides align to TRBD1. The CDR3 runs to 14 residues. Losses at the gene ends were 3 bases for V and 7 bases for J; bases not matched to a gene: 1. From germline, CDR1 is SGDLS and CDR2 YYNGEE. The CDR3 DNA reads TGTGCCAGCAGCGGGGGACAGGGGAATTCACCCCTCCACTTT. This sequence encodes CASSGGQGNSPLHF. The whole variable domain, remainder taken from reference TRBV9 and TRBJ1-6, is DSGVTQTPKHLITATGQRVTLRCSPRSGDLSVYWYQQSLDQGLQFLIQYYNGEERAKGNILERFSAQQFPDLHSELNLSSLELGDSALYFCASSGGQGNSPLHFGNGTRLTVT.

The chain is built from TRBV7-9 and TRBJ2-6; D might be TRBD2 (5 bases). The ends were cut back, 7 bases at V and 1 base at J, with 14 bases in the middle. The V gene's germline CDR1 is SEHNR and CDR2 FQNEAQ (reference sequence). CDR3 length: 16 residues. The CDR3 reads CASNIGDYSGANVLTF. For the CDR3, the DNA is TGTGCCAGCAACATAGGAGACTATTCTGGGGCCAACGTCCTGACTTTC.

The chain joins TRBV13 to TRBJ2-2; no reliable D call. V lost 0 bases to trimming and J lost 1 base, with 15 bases between them. Germline V gives CDR1 PRHDT, CDR2 FYEKMQ (reference sequence). The CDR3 totals 18 residues. DNA of the CDR3: TGTGCCAGCAGCTTAGGGGCAGCGAACACCAAGAACACCGGGGAGCTGTTTTTT. The encoded protein is CASSLGAANTKNTGELFF.

This chain links TRBV6-5 with TRBJ1-2; TRBD1 matches 8 bases. The length of the CDR3 is 13 residues. J was trimmed by 7 bases and V by 6 bases; bases with no gene match: 7. Germline values: CDR1 MNHEY, CDR2 SVGAGI. The CDR3 nucleotides are TGTGCCAGCAGAGTGACAGGGGAGGCTGGCTACACCTTC. Protein sequence: CASRVTGEAGYTF.

J is TRBJ1-4 and V is TRBV5-4; 9 nucleotides line up with TRBD1. Germline CDR1 SGHNT, CDR2 YYREEE (reference sequence). Trimming took 2 bases from V and 6 from J; bases not matched to a gene: 5. The CDR3 consists of 15 residues. In DNA form, the CDR3 reads TGTGCCAGCAGCTTTGTGGGACAGGGCCATGAAAAACTGTTTTTT. This codes for CASSFVGQGHEKLFF.

The chain couples TRBV9 to TRBJ2-5; TRBD2 matches at 15 bases. Unmatched junction bases numbered 12, after V lost 4 bases and J lost 2 bases. Germline V CDR1 and CDR2: SGDLS, YYNGEE. This CDR3 has 19 amino acids. CDR3 DNA sequence: TGTGCCAGCAGCCCGACGGCGGGACTAGCGGGGGGCGGTCAAGAGACCCAGTACTTC. It encodes CASSPTAGLAGGGQETQYF.

The chain has TRBV7-6 and TRBJ1-4, with D possibly matching TRBD1 (6 bases). Trimming removed 5 bases from V and 6 bases from J, with 16 bases in between. The CDR3 has 15 amino acids. Germline V gene data show CDR1 as SGHVS and CDR2 as FNYEAQ. In DNA form, the CDR3 reads TGTGCCAGCAGCCTTGCAGGGGTAATGGATGAAAAACTGTTTTTT. This gives the protein CASSLAGVMDEKLFF.

This chain joins TRBV27 and TRBJ2-1; 14 bases match TRBD2. This CDR3 has 16 residues. V was clipped by 4 bases and J by 9 bases; unmatched bases: 8. The germline V gene encodes CDR1 MNHEY and CDR2 SMNVEV (reference sequence). The CDR3 DNA reads TGTGCCAGCAGTTCCACGACTAGCGGGGGGGCCCCTGAGCAGTTCTTC. This encodes CASSSTTSGGAPEQFF.

The chain is built from TRBV4-3 and TRBJ2-1; 9 bases line up with TRBD2. Trimming cost V 0 bases and J 6 bases; bases outside gene matches: 3. The CDR3 runs to 15 residues. The germline V gene encodes CDR1 LGHNA and CDR2 YSLEER. The CDR3 sequence: CASSQDISGGNEQFF. CDR3 nucleotides: TGCGCCAGCAGCCAAGATATTAGCGGGGGCAATGAGCAGTTCTTC.

This CDR3 reads CASSLGGGINYNEQFF. CDR3 DNA: TGTGCCAGCAGCCTAGGGGGCGGGATAAACTACAATGAGCAGTTCTTC. The J gene is TRBJ2-1, the V gene TRBV11-2; D is possibly TRBD1 (7 bases). This CDR3 has 16 residues. With 5 bases removed from V and 3 bases from J, the gap between germline ends came to 17 bases. CDR1 and CDR2 (germline): SGHAT, FQNNGV.

The chain recombines TRBV12-1 with TRBJ2-3; the D call TRBD2 from the table was never checked on the DNA. TRBV12-1 is listed as a pseudogene. The CDR3 is 16 amino acids. The CDR3 loop reads CASSFAQLAVSDTQYF. The CDR3 DNA is TGTGCCAGCAGCTTTGCCCAGCTAGCGGTGTCAGATACGCAGTATTTT.

This clone has just a few counts. V usage is TRBV2 and J usage is TRBJ1-2; 8 nucleotides agree with TRBD1. CDR1 and CDR2 from the germline V gene are SNHLY and FYNNEI. Germline trimming cut 6 bases from V and 3 bases from J; bases unmatched to any gene: 6. The CDR3 has 14 amino acids. The CDR3 is CASSLLQGDYGYTF. The DNA for the CDR3 is TGTGCCAGCAGCCTTTTACAGGGGGACTATGGCTACACCTTC.

The V gene is TRBV5-5, the J gene TRBJ2-7; D possibly corresponds to TRBD1 (6 bases). Trimming took 2 bases from V and 5 from J, leaving 8 bases between them. This CDR3 is built from 12 residues. Germline-derived CDR1 and CDR2 are SGHKS and YYEKEE (reference sequence). The CDR3 DNA reads as TGTGCCAGCAGCTTTACAGGGAACGAGCAGTACTTC. Translated: CASSFTGNEQYF.

In its sample, this clone was seen once. The gene calls are TRBV12-3 or TRBV12-4 and TRBJ2-7, with a tentative D call TRBD1 (5 bases). V was cut by 6 bases and J by 6 bases, with 9 bases left in between. The CDR3 has 11 amino acids. CDR3 in amino acids: CASRGRGEQYF. CDR3 DNA: TGTGCCAGCAGGGGGCGAGGCGAGCAGTACTTC.

V is TRBV7-2 and J is TRBJ2-5, with TRBD1 matching 9 bases. Trimming removed 4 bases from V and 2 bases from J; junction bases left unmatched: 5. Germline loops: CDR1 SGHTA, CDR2 FQGNSA. The CDR3 is 15 residues long. The CDR3 here is CASSWGTGIQETQYF. In DNA, the CDR3 is TGTGCCAGCAGCTGGGGGACAGGGATACAAGAGACCCAGTACTTC.

The chain carries TRBV5-1 and TRBJ2-1; D gene ambiguous. CDR1 and CDR2 (germline): SGHRS, YFSETQ. The length of the CDR3 is 14 residues. V was shortened by 0 bases and J by 6 bases, with 10 bases between the two germline ends. The CDR3 loop reads CASSLAVTVNEQFF. In nucleotides, the CDR3 is TGCGCCAGCAGCTTGGCGGTAACAGTCAATGAGCAGTTCTTC.

The V gene is TRBV27, the J gene TRBJ1-1, with TRBD1 identical over 7 bases. The V segment lost 6 bases and the J segment 4 bases; nucleotides outside the gene matches: 5. The germline V gene encodes CDR1 MNHEY and CDR2 SMNVEV (reference sequence). CDR3 length equals 13 residues. DNA for the CDR3: TGTGCCAGCAGCGGGGCAGGGGGCACTGAAGCTTTCTTT. It specifies CASSGAGGTEAFF.

V is TRBV28 and J is TRBJ2-3; 10 bases line up with TRBD1. CDR1 and CDR2 (germline): MDHEN, SYDVKM. The length of the CDR3 is 16 residues. The ends lost 7 bases at V and 4 bases at J; junction bases unmatched: 11. This CDR3 reads CASTIYEGQGADTQYF. CDR3 sequence (DNA): TGTGCCAGCACCATTTATGAAGGACAGGGGGCAGATACGCAGTATTTT.

In its sample, this clone was seen once. The rearrangement uses TRBV28 and TRBJ2-7; 8 bases match TRBD2. CDR1 is MDHEN, CDR2 SYDVKM, per germline. V shed 8 bases, J shed 5 bases, and the junction held 5 bases outside the gene matches. The CDR3 has 12 residues. CDR3 protein: CASGSGVNEQYF. The CDR3, as DNA: TGTGCCAGCGGTAGCGGGGTCAACGAGCAGTACTTC.

The rearrangement joins TRBV18 to TRBJ1-5; no clear D. Deletions cut 5 bases from V and 3 bases from J, with 8 bases between. CDR3 length equals 13 residues. CDR1 is KGHSH and CDR2 is LQKENI in the germline V gene. The CDR3 sequence: CASSGGSNQPQHF. In DNA, the CDR3 is TGTGCCAGCTCAGGAGGGTCCAATCAGCCCCAGCATTTT.

The chain links TRBV7-2 to TRBJ1-1, with 7 bases fitting TRBD1. CDR1 and CDR2 (germline): SGHTA, FQGNSA. The CDR3 loop spans 13 amino acids. V dropped 7 bases and J dropped 2; count of bases not matched to a gene: 4. This CDR3 is CASTWTGNTEAFF. Written as DNA, the CDR3 is TGTGCCAGCACTTGGACAGGCAACACTGAAGCTTTCTTT. The entire variable domain, with the rest obtained from reference TRBV7-2 and TRBJ1-1, is as follows: GAGVSQSPSNKVTEKGKDVELRCDPISGHTALYWYRQSLGQGLEFLIYFQGNSAPDKSGLPSDRFSAERTGGSVSTLTIQRTQQEDSAVYLCASTWTGNTEAFFGQGTRLTVV.

In its sample, this clone was seen once. The chain joins TRBV30 to TRBJ1-1, with unresolved D. V was cut by 2 bases and J by 5 bases, with 12 bases left in between. CDR1 and CDR2 from the germline V gene are GTSNPN and SVGIG (reference sequence). The CDR3 sequence is 13 residues long. The CDR3 loop reads CAWSSAEATEAFF. As DNA, the CDR3 is TGTGCCTGGAGTTCCGCTGAGGCTACTGAAGCTTTCTTT.

The chain has TRBV30 and TRBJ2-3, with 7 bases that match TRBD1. The CDR3 is made up of 15 amino acids. With V trimmed by 4 bases and J by 1 base, 8 bases remained unmatched. CDR1 and CDR2 (germline): GTSNPN, SVGIG (reference sequence). In DNA, the CDR3 is TGTGCCTGGACCATACAGGGGTCCGGCACAGATACGCAGTATTTT. Residues: CAWTIQGSGTDTQYF. The complete variable domain, with remaining parts taken from reference TRBV30 and TRBJ2-3, reads SQTIHQWPATLVQPVGSPLSLECTVEGTSNPNLYWYRQAAGRGLQLLFYSVGIGQISSEVPQNLSASRPQDRQFILSSKKLLLSDSGFYLCAWTIQGSGTDTQYFGPGTRLTVL.

The V and J genes are TRBV18 and TRBJ1-1, with unresolved D. In germline, CDR1 is KGHSH, CDR2 LQKENI. There are 13 residues in the CDR3. Trimming took off 2 bases at V and 6 bases at J, with 10 bases between the two ends. In nucleotides, the CDR3 is TGTGCCAGCTCACCAGAGTTAGCCGCTGAAGCTTTCTTT. It translates to CASSPELAAEAFF.

The chain couples TRBV25-1 to TRBJ2-2; 11 positions agree with TRBD2. Germline loops: CDR1 MGHDK, CDR2 SYGVNS. V gave up 6 bases and J gave up 5 bases; unmatched junction bases: 8. CDR3 length: 16 amino acids. As DNA, the CDR3 is TGTGCCAGCAGCCAACGACTAGCGGGGCCTACCGGGGAGCTGTTTTTT. Amino acids: CASSQRLAGPTGELFF.

Concerning this clone itself: The same CDR3 arises from other DNA sequences in this sample as well. This chain joins TRBV19 and TRBJ2-3; D remains unclear. Germline V lookup: CDR1 LNHDA, CDR2 SQIVND (reference sequence). The CDR3 consists of 13 residues. The V end lost 6 bases, the J end lost 0 bases, and 7 bases lay between the germline ends. The CDR3: CASRPTSTDTQYF. CDR3 DNA: TGTGCCAGTAGGCCTACTAGCACAGATACGCAGTATTTT.

The rearrangement joins TRBV5-1 to TRBJ2-5; 8 nucleotides agree with TRBD2. Germline lookup yields CDR1 SGHRS and CDR2 YFSETQ. V lost 4 bases to trimming and J lost 3 bases; unmatched junction nucleotides: 14. The CDR3 spans 17 residues. CDR3: CASSPGIRKLAEETQYF. The CDR3 DNA follows: TGCGCCAGCAGCCCGGGCATAAGAAAACTAGCGGAAGAGACCCAGTACTTC.